This TCR beta chain was observed in a study of identical twins. General observations from the study: Out-of-frame alpha sequences shared between twins exhibited an excess of low generation probability.

The germline V gene encodes CDR1 MNHEY and CDR2 SVGAGI. This CDR3 is 14 amino acids long. The germline V and J ends were trimmed by 2 bases and 4 bases, with 9 bases remaining between them. The sample holds a few counts of this clonotype. Its antigen remains unidentified. Addition of a universal primer site occurred through template switching, and cDNA carried unique molecular identifiers. TCRdb fed the 5' RACE reads into MiXCR, producing one record per CDR3 protein. This table holds some 730,000 distinct CDR3 sequences, roughly 20% found once. A further study also used this sample, focusing on T cells expressing NK-cell markers. That study adds: Of eight sequenced donors, seven were HCMV-seropositive and one HCMV-seronegative. Researchers report these clonotypes also headed the CD3+CD56-NKG2C+ fraction in a few donors.

Input material: PBMCs. The chain has TRBV6-5 and TRBJ2-1; D call uncertain. This TCR was recovered from a woman younger than 35 in good health. CDR3 nucleotide sequence: TGTGCCAGCAGTTACGCCCCGGCATACAATGAGCAGTTCTTC. Amino acids: CASSYAPAYNEQFF.